This TCR beta chain is from a study of cytomegalovirus exposure and HLA in healthy donors. Study results and caveats: A later analysis linked a missense DCLRE1C variant to TCR beta V- and J-gene trimming. In a later analysis, HLA-associated beta chains showed higher expansion and lower generation probabilities than comparable chains.

Primers: 60 Vbeta forward and 13 Jbeta reverse. Repertoires were generated with immunoSEQ multiplex PCR, while TCRdb's copy carries only in-frame clones and drops some. The sample has about 62,000 clones, more than 70% seen once. Donors likely had unrecorded immune exposures despite being nominally healthy when sampled. Germline values: CDR1 SGHKS, CDR2 YYEKEE (reference sequence). V lost 1 base to trimming and J lost 4 bases, with 6 bases between them. This CDR3 region has 12 residues. As to this clone: No antigen is known for it.

The receptor was isolated from a man aged 18-30 years in good health and CMV-seronegative. The sequenced sample consisted of PBMCs. The genes are TRBV5-5 and TRBJ2-7, with a weak D call TRBD1 (5 bases). This CDR3 is CASSLSGYEQYF. CDR3 nucleotides: TGTGCCAGCAGCTTGTCAGGGTACGAGCAGTACTTC.